Below, one T cell receptor beta chain is given with its context. Its antigen is as yet unknown. These data come from a study of T cell responses to AZD1222 COVID-19 vaccine. Findings and caveats of the study: Among the donors, most were white British and more were female, and clonal diversity was possibly underestimated.

Second doses at about 4 or about 12 weeks were pooled. The trim removed 6 bases at V and 4 bases at J, leaving 7 bases unmatched. Germline-derived CDR1 and CDR2 are SNHLY and FYNNEI. The CDR3 is made up of 14 amino acids. Here immunoSEQ multiplex PCR was the method, and the copy in TCRdb shows in-frame clones only, minus some. The sample lists about 130,000 clones; about 89% were seen once. The receptor was derived from an adult who received the AZD1222 COVID-19 vaccine. V gene TRBV2 combines with J gene TRBJ1-1; 8 nucleotides line up with TRBD1. Here the sequenced sample was peripheral blood, taken 28 days after the second AZD1222 dose. CDR3 DNA sequence: TGTGCCAGCAGGGGGACAGGAGGGGCCACTGAAGCTTTCTTT. Its translation: CASRGTGGATEAFF.